This T cell receptor (beta chain) was identified in a study of blood T cells in healthy people across ages. The wider study: About one barcoded beta molecule per two T cells came from capture by template switching. Study-level results: PBMCs that were unsorted prevented a conclusive naive versus antigen-experienced comparison.

Points on this clonotype: Its antigen is not known.

Per the germline V gene, CDR1 is SGHAT and CDR2 is FQNNGV. The length of the CDR3 is 12 residues. The V end was cut by 8 bases, the J end by 7 bases, with 14 bases between. Total RNA amounts of at least 5.5 micrograms were extracted per sample. A second PCR of roughly 6 to 12 cycles used a sample-barcoded 5' primer and a J-beta primer mix. Each cDNA molecule was tagged by a template-switch adaptor with 12 random nucleotides. MiXCR was run by TCRdb on the 5' RACE reads, yielding one entry per CDR3 protein. Here the sample spans about 1 million distinct CDR3 sequences, under 45% being singletons. The sequence derives from a woman in her fifties or sixties in good health. Sequenced material: blood. This chain uses TRBV11-2 with TRBJ1-1, with TRBD1 as a possible D gene (5 bases). The chain's CDR3 is CASQGFGGEAFF. The DNA for the CDR3 is TGTGCCAGCCAGGGATTCGGCGGTGAAGCTTTCTTT.